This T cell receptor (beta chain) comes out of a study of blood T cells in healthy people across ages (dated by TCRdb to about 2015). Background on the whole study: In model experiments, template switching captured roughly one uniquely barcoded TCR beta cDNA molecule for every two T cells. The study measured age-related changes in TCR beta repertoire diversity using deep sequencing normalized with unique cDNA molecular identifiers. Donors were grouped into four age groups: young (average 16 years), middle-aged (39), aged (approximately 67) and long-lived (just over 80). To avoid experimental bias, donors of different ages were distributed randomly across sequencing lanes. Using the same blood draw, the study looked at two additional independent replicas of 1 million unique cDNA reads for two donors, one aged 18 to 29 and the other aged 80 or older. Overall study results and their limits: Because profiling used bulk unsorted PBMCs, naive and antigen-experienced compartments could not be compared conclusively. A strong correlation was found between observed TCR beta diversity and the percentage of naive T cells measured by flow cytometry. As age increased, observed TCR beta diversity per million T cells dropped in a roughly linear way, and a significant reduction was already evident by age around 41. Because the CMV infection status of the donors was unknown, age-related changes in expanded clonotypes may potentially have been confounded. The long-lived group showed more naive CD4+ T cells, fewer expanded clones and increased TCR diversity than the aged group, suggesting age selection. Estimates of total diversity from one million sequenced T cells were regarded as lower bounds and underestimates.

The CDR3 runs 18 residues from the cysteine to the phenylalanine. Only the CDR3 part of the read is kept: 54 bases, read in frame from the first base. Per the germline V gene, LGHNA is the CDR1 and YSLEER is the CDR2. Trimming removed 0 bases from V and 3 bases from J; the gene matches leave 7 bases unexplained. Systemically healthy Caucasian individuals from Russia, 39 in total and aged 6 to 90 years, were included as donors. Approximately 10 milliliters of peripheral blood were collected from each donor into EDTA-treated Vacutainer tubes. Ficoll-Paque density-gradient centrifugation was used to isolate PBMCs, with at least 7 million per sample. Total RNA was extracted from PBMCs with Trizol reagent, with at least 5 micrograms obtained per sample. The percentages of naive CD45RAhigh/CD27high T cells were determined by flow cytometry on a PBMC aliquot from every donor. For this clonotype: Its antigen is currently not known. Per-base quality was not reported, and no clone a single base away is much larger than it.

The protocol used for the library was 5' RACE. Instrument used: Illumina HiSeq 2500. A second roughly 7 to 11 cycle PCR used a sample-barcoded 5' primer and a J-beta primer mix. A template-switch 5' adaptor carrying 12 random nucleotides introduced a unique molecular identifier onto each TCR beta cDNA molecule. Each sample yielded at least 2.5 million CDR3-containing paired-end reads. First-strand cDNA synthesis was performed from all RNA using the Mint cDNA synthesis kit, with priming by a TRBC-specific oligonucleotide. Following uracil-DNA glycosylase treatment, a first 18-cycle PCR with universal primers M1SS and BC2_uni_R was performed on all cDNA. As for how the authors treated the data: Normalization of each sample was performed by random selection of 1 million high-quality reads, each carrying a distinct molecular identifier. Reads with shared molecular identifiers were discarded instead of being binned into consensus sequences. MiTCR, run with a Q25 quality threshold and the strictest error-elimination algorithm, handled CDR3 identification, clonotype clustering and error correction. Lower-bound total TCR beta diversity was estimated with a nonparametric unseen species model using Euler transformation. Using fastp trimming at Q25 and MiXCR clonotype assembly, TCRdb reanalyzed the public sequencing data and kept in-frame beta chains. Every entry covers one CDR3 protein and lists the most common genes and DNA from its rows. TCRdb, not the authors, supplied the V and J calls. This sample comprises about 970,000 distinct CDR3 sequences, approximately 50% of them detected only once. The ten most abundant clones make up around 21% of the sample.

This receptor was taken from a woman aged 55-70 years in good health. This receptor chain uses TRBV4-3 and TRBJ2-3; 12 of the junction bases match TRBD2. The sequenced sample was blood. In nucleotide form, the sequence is TGCGCCAGCAGCCAAGAAAGGACTAGCGGGAACCCTACAGATACGCAGTATTTT. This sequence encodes CASSQERTSGNPTDTQYF.